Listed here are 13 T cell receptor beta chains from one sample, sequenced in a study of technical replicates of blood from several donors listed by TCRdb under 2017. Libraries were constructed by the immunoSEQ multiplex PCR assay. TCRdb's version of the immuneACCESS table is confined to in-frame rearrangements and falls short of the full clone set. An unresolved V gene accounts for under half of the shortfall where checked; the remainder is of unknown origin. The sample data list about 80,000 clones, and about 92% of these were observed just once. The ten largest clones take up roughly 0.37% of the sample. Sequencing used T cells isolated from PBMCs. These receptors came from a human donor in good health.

The CDR3 DNA follows: TGTGCCAGCAGCCCCAGCGGGAGGGCATCCTACGAGCAGTACTTC. Translated, it gives CASSPSGRASYEQYF. This chain connects TRBV9 to TRBJ2-7; 10 nucleotides align to TRBD2. J gave up 1 base and V 4 bases, and 5 bases lay outside the gene matches. Looked up from germline, CDR1 is SGDLS and CDR2 is YYNGEE. The CDR3 consists of 15 residues.

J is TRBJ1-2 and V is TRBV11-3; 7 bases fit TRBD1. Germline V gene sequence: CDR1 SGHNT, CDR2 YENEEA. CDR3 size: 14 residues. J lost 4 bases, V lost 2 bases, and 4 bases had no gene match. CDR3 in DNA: TGTGCCAGCAGCTTATCAGGGGGAGGCTATGGCTACACCTTC. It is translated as CASSLSGGGYGYTF.

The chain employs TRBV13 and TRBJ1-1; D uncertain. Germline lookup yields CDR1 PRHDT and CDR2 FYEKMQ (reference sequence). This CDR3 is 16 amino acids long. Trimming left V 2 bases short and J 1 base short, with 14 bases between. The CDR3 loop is CASSLIPESGNTEAFF. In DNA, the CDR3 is TGTGCCAGCAGCTTAATCCCTGAGAGTGGGAACACTGAAGCTTTCTTT.

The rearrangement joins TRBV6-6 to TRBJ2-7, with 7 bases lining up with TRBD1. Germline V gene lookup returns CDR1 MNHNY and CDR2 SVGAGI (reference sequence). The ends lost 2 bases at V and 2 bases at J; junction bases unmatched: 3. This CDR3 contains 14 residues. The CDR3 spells CASSYDRVPYEQYF. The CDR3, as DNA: TGTGCCAGCAGTTACGACAGGGTGCCCTACGAGCAGTACTTC.

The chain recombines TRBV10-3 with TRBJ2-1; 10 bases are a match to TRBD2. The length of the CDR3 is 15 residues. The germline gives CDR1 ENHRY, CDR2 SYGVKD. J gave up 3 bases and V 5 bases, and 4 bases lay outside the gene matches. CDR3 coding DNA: TGTGCCATCAGTCTAGCGGGAGCGGGCTACAATGAGCAGTTCTTC. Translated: CAISLAGAGYNEQFF.

The CDR3 DNA reads TGTGCCAGCAAATTAACAGTGAACACTGAAGCTTTCTTT. As protein: CASKLTVNTEAFF. This chain uses TRBV28 with TRBJ1-1; no firm D call. The CDR3 has 13 residues. V shed 7 bases and J shed 0 bases, with 9 bases lying between them. Germline loops: CDR1 MDHEN, CDR2 SYDVKM.

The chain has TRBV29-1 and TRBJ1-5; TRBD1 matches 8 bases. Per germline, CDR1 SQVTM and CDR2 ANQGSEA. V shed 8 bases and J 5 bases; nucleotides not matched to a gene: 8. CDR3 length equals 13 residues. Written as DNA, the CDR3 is TGCAGCACCCGACAGGGGCTGGATCAGCCCCAGCATTTT. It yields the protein CSTRQGLDQPQHF.

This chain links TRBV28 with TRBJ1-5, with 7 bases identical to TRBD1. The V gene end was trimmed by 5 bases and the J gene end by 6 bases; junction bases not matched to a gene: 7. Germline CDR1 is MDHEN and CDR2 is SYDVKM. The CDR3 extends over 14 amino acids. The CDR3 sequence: CASSRQGWSQPQHF. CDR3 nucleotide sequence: TGTGCCAGCAGTCGACAGGGTTGGAGTCAGCCCCAGCATTTT.

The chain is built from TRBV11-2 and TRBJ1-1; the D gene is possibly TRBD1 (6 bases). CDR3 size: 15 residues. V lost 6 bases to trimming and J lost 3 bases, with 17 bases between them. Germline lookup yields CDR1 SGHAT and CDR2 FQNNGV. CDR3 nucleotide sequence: TGTGCCAGCAGTCCAATGGCAGGGGTTGACACTGAAGCTTTCTTT. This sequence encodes CASSPMAGVDTEAFF.

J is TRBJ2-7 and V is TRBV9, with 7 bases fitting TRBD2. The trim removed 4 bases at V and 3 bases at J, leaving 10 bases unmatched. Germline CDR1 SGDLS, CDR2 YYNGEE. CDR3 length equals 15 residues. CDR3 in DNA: TGTGCCAGCAGCCCCGCTAGCGGTGAGATCTACGAGCAGTACTTC. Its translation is CASSPASGEIYEQYF.

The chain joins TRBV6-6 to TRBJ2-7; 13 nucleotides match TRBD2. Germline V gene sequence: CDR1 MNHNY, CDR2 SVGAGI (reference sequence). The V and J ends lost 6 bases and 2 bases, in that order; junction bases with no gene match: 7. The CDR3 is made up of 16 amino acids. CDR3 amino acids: CASRYGLAGDPYEQYF. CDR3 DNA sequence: TGTGCCAGCAGATATGGACTAGCGGGAGATCCCTACGAGCAGTACTTC.

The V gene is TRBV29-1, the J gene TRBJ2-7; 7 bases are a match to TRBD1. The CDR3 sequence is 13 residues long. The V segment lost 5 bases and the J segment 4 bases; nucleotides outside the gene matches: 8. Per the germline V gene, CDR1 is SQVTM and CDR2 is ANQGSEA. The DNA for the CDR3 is TGCAGCGTTAAAGGGGGCCATGGTTACGAGCAGTACTTC. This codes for CSVKGGHGYEQYF.

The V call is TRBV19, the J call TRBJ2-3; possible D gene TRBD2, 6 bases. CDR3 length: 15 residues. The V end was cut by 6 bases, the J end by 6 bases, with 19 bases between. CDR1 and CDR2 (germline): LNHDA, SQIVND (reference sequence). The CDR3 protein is CASRTLALGGDTQYF. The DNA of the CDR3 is TGTGCCAGTAGGACACTAGCTCTTGGGGGGGATACGCAGTATTTT. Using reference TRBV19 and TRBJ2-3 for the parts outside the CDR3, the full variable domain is DGGITQSPKYLFRKEGQNVTLSCEQNLNHDAMYWYRQDPGQGLRLIYYSQIVNDFQKGDIAEGYSVSREKKESFPLTVTSAQKNPTAFYLCASRTLALGGDTQYFGPGTRLTVL.